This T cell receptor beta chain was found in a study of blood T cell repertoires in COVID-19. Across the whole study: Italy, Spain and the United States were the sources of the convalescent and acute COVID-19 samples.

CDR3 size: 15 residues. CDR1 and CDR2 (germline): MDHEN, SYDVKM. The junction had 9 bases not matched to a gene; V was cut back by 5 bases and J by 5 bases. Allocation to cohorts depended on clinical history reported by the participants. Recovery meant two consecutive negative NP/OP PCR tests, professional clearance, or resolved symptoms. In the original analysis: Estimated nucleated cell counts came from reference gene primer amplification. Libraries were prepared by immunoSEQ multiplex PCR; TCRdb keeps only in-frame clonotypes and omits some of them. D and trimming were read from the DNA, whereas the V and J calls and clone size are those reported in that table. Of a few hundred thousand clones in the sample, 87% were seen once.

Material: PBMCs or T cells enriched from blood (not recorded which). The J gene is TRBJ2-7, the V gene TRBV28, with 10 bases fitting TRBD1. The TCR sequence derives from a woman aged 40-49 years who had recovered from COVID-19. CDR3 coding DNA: TGTGCCAGCAGTCCCCCCCCGACAGGGGGCAACGAGCAGTACTTC. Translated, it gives CASSPPPTGGNEQYF.